A single sample is the source of the 7 T cell receptor beta chains below, sequenced in a study of early T cells in non-severe SARS-CoV-2 infection. TCRdb fed the 5' RACE reads into MiXCR, producing one record per CDR3 protein. The sample contains approximately 60,000 distinct CDR3 sequences, around 12% of which appear only once. Sequencing was carried out using whole blood. Receptors originate from an adult who was a healthcare worker with PCR-confirmed SARS-CoV-2 infection or an uninfected control (not recorded which).

This clonotype was detected only a few times. This chain links TRBV7-9 with TRBJ2-3, with 8 bases identical to TRBD2. Germline V lookup: CDR1 SEHNR, CDR2 FQNEAQ (reference sequence). V was pared by 2 bases and J by 3 bases, with 4 bases of the junction left unmatched. This CDR3 is built from 15 residues. The CDR3 loop reads CASSLYGRGTDTQYF. The CDR3 DNA is TGTGCCAGCAGCTTATACGGGAGGGGTACAGATACGCAGTATTTT.

The gene calls are TRBV25-1 and TRBJ2-1; the match to TRBD2 covers 10 bases. CDR3 size: 17 residues. The germline V gene encodes CDR1 MGHDK and CDR2 SYGVNS. V dropped 4 bases and J dropped 0; count of bases not matched to a gene: 6. The CDR3 region is CASSVGSGGPSYNEQFF. In DNA form, the CDR3 reads TGTGCCAGCAGTGTGGGTAGCGGGGGGCCCTCCTACAATGAGCAGTTCTTC.

This clonotype was recorded many times. CDR3 loop: CASSYSPEQNTEAFF. The CDR3 nucleotides are TGTGCCAGCAGTTACTCTCCTGAACAAAACACTGAAGCTTTCTTT. This rearrangement joins TRBV6-5 to TRBJ1-1; D unresolved. Germline loops: CDR1 MNHEY, CDR2 SVGAGI. The CDR3 is 15 residues long. Trimming cost V 0 bases and J 2 bases, with 10 bases left between them.

This clonotype was recorded many times. The V call is TRBV19, the J call TRBJ2-1, with 7 positions matching TRBD1. This CDR3 has 13 amino acids. V shed 10 bases and J 2 bases; nucleotides not matched to a gene: 5. The germline CDR1 and CDR2 sequences are LNHDA and SQIVND (reference sequence). CDR3 protein: CATHQGAYNEQFF. DNA of the CDR3: TGTGCCACCCATCAGGGGGCCTACAATGAGCAGTTCTTC.

CDR3 DNA: TGTGCCAGCAGTCCAAGGACAGGGGTTAGGAGTAATTCACCCCTCCACTTT. This gives the protein CASSPRTGVRSNSPLHF. The rearrangement joins TRBV27 to TRBJ1-6; 9 nucleotides match TRBD1. This CDR3 comprises 17 residues. Germline V gene sequence: CDR1 MNHEY, CDR2 SMNVEV (reference sequence). With V trimmed by 5 bases and J by 6 bases, 11 bases remained unmatched.

In this sample, this clonotype turned up many times. This chain links TRBV12-3 or TRBV12-4 with TRBJ2-2; D might be TRBD1 or TRBD2, each matching 6 bases. With 7 bases removed from V and 6 bases from J, the gap between germline ends came to 24 bases. This CDR3 contains 17 residues. CDR3 DNA: TGTGCCAGCACCCAGTCCCTCGGGGGCCGAGTGGCCGGGGAGCTGTTTTTT. The encoded protein is CASTQSLGGRVAGELFF.

This clonotype was counted many times. The gene calls are TRBV5-6 and TRBJ2-7; 10 nucleotides match TRBD1. This CDR3 is 14 amino acids long. Germline V gives CDR1 SGHDT, CDR2 YYEEEE. The J segment lost 6 bases and the V segment lost 0 bases, leaving 3 bases of the junction unmatched. CDR3 DNA: TGTGCCAGCAGCTTGGGACAGGGGGCGCCCGAGCAGTACTTC. This sequence encodes CASSLGQGAPEQYF. Using reference TRBV5-6 and TRBJ2-7 for the parts outside the CDR3, the full variable domain is DAGVTQSPTHLIKTRGQQVTLRCSPKSGHDTVSWYQQALGQGPQFIFQYYEEEERQRGNFPDRFSGHQFPNYSSELNVNALLLGDSALYLCASSLGQGAPEQYFGPGTRLTVT.